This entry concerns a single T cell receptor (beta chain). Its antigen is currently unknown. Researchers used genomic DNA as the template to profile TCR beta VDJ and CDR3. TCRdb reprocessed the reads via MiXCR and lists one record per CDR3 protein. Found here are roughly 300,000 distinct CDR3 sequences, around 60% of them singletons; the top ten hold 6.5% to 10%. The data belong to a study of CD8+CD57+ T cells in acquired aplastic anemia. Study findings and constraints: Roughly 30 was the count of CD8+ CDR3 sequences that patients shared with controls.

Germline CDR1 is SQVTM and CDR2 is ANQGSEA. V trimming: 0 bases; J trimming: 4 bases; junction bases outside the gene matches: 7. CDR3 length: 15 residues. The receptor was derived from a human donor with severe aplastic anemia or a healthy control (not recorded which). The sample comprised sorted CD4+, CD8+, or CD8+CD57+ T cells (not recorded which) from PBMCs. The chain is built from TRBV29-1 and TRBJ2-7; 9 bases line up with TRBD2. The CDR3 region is CSVEEAAGGEYEQYF. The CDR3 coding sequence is TGCAGCGTTGAAGAGGCCGCGGGGGGGGAGTACGAGCAGTACTTC.